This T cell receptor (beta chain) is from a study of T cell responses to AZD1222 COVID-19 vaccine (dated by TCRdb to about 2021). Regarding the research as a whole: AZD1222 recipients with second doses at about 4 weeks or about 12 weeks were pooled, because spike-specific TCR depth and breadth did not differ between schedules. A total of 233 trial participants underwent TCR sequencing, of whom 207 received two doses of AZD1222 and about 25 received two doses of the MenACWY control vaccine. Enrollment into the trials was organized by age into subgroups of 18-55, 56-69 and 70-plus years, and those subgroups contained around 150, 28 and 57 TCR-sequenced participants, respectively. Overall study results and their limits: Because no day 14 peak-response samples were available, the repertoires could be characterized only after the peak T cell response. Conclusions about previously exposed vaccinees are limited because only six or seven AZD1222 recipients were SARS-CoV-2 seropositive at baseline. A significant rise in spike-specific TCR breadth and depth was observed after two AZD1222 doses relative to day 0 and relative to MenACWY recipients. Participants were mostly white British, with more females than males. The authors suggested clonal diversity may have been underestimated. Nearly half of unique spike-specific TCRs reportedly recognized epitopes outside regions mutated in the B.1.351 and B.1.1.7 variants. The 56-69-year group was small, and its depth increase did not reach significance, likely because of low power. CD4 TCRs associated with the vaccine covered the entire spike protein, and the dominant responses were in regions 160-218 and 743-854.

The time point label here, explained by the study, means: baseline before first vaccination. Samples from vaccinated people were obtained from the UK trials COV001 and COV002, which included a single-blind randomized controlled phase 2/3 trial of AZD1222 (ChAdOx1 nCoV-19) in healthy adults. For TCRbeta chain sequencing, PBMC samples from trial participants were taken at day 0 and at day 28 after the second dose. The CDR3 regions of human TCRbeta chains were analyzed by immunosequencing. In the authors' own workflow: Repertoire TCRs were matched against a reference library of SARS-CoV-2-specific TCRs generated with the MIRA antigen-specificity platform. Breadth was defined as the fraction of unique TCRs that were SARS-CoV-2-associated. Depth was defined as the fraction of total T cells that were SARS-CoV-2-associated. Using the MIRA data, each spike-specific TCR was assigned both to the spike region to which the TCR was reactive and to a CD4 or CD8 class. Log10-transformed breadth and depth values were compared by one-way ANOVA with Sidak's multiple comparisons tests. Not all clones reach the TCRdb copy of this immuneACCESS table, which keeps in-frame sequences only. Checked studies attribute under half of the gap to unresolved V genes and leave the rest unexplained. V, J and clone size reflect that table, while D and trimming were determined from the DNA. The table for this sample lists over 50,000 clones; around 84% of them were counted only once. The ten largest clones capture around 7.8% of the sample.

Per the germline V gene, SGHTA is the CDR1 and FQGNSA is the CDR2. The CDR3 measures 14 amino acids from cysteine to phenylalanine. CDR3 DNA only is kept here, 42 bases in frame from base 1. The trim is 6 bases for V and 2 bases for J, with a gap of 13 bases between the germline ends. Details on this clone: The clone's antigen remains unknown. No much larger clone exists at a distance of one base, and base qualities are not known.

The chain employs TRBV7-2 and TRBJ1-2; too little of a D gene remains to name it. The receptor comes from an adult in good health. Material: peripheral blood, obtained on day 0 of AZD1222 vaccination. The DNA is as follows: TGTGCCAGCAGTGAAGGCGGGGTGAACTATGGCTACACCTTC. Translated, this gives CASSEGGVNYGYTF.